This T cell receptor (beta chain) was identified during a study of T cell repertoires in cytomegalovirus infection. Study summary: Public TCR beta signature analysis indicated the presence of both CMV infection and matching HLA type.

From the reads, TCRdb called clonotypes with MiXCR, one entry per CDR3 protein. The sample has about 770,000 distinct CDR3 sequences, 25% to 30% seen once. This clonotype was seen a handful of times. The antigen remains undetermined. The receptor was isolated from a human donor in good health (CMV status not recorded). Some clones in this sample may be carry-over from other donors' samples. The sequencing here drew on cultured CD8+ T cells from PBMCs, taken from culture after CMV antigen stimulation.

CDR3: CASSPDPGGQETQYF. The CDR3, as DNA: TGTGCCAGCAGTCCAGACCCGGGAGGGCAAGAGACCCAGTACTTC. The genes are TRBV6-5 and TRBJ2-5; TRBD2 aligns across 8 bases. CDR3 length: 15 amino acids. CDR1 MNHEY and CDR2 SVGAGI come from the germline V gene. Losses at the gene ends were 5 bases for V and 2 bases for J; bases not matched to a gene: 7.